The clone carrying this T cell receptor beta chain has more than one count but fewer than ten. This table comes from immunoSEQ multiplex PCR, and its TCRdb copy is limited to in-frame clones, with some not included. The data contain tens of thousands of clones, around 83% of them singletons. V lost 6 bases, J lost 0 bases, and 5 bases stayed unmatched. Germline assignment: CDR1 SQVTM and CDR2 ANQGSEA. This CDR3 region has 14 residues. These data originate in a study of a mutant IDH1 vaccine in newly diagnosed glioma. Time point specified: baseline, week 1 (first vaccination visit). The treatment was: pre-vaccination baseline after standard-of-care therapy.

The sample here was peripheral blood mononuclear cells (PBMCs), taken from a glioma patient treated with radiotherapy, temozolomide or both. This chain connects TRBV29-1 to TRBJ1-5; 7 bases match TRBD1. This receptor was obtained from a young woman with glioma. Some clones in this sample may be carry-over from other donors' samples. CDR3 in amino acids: CSVRDSHSNQPQHF. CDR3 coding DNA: TGCAGCGTAAGGGACAGCCATAGCAATCAGCCCCAGCATTTT. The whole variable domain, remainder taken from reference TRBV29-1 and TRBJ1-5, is SAVISQKPSRDICQRGTSLTIQCQVDSQVTMMFWYRQQPGQSLTLIATANQGSEATYESGFVIDKFPISRPNLTFSTLTVSNMSPEDSSIYLCSVRDSHSNQPQHFGDGTRLSIL.